This paragraph reports one T cell receptor (beta chain). The sample belongs to a study of blood T cell repertoires in COVID-19. The overall study: The United States, Italy and Spain were the sources of the acute and convalescent COVID-19 samples.

Sequenced by immunoSEQ multiplex PCR; TCRdb stores in-frame clones only, minus some. The table shows 65,000 or so clones, with approximately 80% occurring only once. V was pared by 2 bases and J by 8 bases, with 13 bases between. This CDR3 is built from 14 residues. From germline, CDR1 is SGHTA and CDR2 FQGNSA. The chain couples TRBV7-2 to TRBJ2-1; D is undetermined. Sequenced material: peripheral blood. This TCR came from a woman between 65 and 79 years old with acute or convalescent COVID-19. CDR3 DNA sequence: TGTGCCAGCAGCTTAATAGGCCAGAGCGATGAGCAGTTCTTC. Translation gives CASSLIGQSDEQFF.